This T cell receptor (beta chain) was sequenced for a study of cytomegalovirus exposure and HLA in healthy donors. 13 Jbeta primers and 60 Vbeta primers were used for the PCR. The table came from immunoSEQ multiplex PCR; TCRdb's copy has only in-frame clones and leaves some out. The table records 100,000 to 150,000 clones, around 74% of them present only once. This clone was observed a few times. Its target is not known. Study-level points and caveats: In an earlier analysis, in some 540 donors, most V segments appeared productive either ~87% or ~30% of the time. In a later analysis, across HLA loci, associated TCR counts were highest for DRB1, lowest for HLA-C.

V lost 0 bases, J lost 0 bases, and 2 bases stayed unmatched. Looked up from germline, CDR1 is MNHNY and CDR2 is SVGAGI (reference sequence). This CDR3 comprises 16 residues. This receptor was taken from a man aged 55 to 70 in good health and CMV-seropositive. The V gene is TRBV6-6, the J gene TRBJ1-5, with 7 nucleotides matching TRBD1. Material for sequencing was PBMCs. This CDR3 is CASSYSGQSSNQPQHF. The CDR3, as DNA: TGTGCCAGCAGTTACTCGGGACAGAGTAGCAATCAGCCCCAGCATTTT.